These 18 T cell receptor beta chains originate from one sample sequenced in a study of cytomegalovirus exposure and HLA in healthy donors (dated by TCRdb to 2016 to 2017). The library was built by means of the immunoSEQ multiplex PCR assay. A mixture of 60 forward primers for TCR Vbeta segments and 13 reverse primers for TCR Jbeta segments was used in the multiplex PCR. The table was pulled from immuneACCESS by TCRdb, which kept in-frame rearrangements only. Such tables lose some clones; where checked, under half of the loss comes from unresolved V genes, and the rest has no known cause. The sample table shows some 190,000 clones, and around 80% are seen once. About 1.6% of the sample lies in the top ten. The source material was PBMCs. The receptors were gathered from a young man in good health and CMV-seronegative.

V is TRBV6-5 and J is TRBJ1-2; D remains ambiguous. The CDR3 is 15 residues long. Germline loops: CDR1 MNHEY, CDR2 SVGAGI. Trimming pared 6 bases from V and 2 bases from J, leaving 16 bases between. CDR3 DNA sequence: TGTGCCAGCAGCCCGATTTACAGCCTAAACTATGGCTACACCTTC. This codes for CASSPIYSLNYGYTF.

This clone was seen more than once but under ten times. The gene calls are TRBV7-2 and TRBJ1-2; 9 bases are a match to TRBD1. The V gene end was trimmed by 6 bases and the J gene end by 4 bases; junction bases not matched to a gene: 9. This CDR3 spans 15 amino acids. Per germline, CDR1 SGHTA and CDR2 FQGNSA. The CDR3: CASRRTTGGGYGYTF. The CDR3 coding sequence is TGTGCCAGCAGGCGTACCACAGGGGGCGGCTATGGCTACACCTTC.

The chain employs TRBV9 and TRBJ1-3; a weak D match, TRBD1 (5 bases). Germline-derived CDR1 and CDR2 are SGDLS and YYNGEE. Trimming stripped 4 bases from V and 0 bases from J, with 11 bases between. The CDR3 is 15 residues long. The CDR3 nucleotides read TGTGCCAGCAGCCCGACAGCCCTCTCTGGAAACACCATATATTTT. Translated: CASSPTALSGNTIYF. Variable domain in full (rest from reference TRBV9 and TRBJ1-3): DSGVTQTPKHLITATGQRVTLRCSPRSGDLSVYWYQQSLDQGLQFLIQYYNGEERAKGNILERFSAQQFPDLHSELNLSSLELGDSALYFCASSPTALSGNTIYFGEGSWLTVV.

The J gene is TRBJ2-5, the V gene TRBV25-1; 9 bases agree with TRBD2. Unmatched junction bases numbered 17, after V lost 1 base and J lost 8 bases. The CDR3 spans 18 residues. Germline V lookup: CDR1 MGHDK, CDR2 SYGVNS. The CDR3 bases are TGTGCCAGCAGTGAATCGGAAGCGGGGGGCCTGGTGGGGGGAACCCAGTACTTC. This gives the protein CASSESEAGGLVGGTQYF.

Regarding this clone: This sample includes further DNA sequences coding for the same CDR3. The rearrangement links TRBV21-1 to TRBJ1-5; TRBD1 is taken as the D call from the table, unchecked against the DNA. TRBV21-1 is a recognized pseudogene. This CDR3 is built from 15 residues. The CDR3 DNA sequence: TGTGCCAGCAGAGGGGCGACAGGGCGCGATCAGCCCCAGCATTTT. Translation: CASRGATGRDQPQHF.

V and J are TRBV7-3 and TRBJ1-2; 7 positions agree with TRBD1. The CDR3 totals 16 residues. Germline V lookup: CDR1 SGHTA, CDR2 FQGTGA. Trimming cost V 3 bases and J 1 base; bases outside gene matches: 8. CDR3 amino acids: CASSLRQGTLNYGYTF. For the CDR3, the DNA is TGTGCCAGCAGCTTGAGACAGGGAACCCTTAACTATGGCTACACCTTC.

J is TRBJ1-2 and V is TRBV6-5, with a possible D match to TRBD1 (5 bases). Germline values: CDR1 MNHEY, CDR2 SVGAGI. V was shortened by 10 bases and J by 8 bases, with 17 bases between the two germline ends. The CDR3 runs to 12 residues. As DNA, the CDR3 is TGTGCCACCTCGACGGGGGATATGGGCTACACCTTC. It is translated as CATSTGDMGYTF.

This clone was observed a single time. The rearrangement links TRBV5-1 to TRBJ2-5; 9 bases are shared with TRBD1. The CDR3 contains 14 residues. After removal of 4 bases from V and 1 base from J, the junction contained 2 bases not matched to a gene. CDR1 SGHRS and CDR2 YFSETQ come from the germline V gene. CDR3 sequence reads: CASSGQGIQETQYF. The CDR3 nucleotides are TGCGCCAGCAGCGGACAGGGGATCCAAGAGACCCAGTACTTC.

For the CDR3, the DNA is TGTGCCAGCAGCTTAGCGGCGGGAGTTATGTATGAGCAGTTCTTC. Protein: CASSLAAGVMYEQFF. The chain joins TRBV7-2 to TRBJ2-1, with 7 bases identical to TRBD2. This CDR3 comprises 15 residues. V dropped 0 bases and J dropped 8; count of bases not matched to a gene: 7. Looked up from germline, CDR1 is SGHTA and CDR2 is FQGNSA.

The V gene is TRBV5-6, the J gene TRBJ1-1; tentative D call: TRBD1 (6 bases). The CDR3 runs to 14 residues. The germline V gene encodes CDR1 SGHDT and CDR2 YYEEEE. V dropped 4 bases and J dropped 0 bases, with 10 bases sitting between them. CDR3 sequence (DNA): TGTGCCAGCAGCGCTGACAGGCTGAACACTGAAGCTTTCTTT. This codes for CASSADRLNTEAFF.

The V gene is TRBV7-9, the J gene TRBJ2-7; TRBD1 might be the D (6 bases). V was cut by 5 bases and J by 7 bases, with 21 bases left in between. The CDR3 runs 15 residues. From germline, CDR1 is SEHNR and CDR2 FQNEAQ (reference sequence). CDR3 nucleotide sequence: TGTGCCAGCAGCCCCCCGGGACAAGGGAGAGAAGAGCAGTACTTC. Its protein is CASSPPGQGREEQYF.

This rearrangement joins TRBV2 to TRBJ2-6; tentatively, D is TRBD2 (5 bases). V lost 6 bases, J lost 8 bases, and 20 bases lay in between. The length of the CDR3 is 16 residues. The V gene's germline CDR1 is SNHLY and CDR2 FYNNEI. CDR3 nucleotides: TGTGCCAGCAGCAAGGGCCATAGCGTCGGTTCCAACGTCCTGACTTTC. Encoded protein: CASSKGHSVGSNVLTF.

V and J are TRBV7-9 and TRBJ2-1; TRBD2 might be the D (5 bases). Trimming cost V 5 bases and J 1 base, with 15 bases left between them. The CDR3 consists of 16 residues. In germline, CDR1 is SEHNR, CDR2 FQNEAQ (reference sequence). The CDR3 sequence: CASSPSPLESYNEQFF. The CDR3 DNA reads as TGTGCCAGCAGCCCCTCCCCACTAGAGTCCTACAATGAGCAGTTCTTC.

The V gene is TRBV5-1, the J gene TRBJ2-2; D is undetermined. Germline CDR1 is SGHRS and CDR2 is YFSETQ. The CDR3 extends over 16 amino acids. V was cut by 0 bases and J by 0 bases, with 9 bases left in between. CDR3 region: CASSLAAASNTGELFF. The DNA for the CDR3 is TGCGCCAGCAGCTTGGCCGCGGCTTCGAACACCGGGGAGCTGTTTTTT. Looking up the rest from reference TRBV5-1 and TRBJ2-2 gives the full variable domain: KAGVTQTPRYLIKTRGQQVTLSCSPISGHRSVSWYQQTPGQGLQFLFEYFSETQRNKGNFPGRFSGRQFSNSRSEMNVSTLELGDSALYLCASSLAAASNTGELFFGEGSRLTVL.

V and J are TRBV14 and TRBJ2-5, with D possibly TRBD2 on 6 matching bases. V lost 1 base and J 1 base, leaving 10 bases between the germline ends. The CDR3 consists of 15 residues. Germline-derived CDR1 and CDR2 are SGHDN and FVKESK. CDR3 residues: CASSQGTTSQETQYF. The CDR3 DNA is TGTGCCAGCAGCCAAGGGACTACGAGCCAAGAGACCCAGTACTTC.

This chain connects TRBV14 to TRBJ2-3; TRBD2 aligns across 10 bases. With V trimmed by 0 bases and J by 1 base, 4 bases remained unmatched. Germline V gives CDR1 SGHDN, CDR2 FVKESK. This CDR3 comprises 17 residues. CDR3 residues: CASSQDLGTSGTDTQYF. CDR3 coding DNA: TGTGCCAGCAGCCAAGATCTTGGGACTAGCGGCACAGATACGCAGTATTTT.

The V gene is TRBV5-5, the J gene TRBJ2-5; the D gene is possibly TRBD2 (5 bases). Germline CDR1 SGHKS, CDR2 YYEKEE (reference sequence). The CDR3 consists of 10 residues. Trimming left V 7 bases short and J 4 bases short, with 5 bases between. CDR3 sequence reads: CASGGETQYF. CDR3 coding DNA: TGTGCCAGCGGAGGAGAGACCCAGTACTTC. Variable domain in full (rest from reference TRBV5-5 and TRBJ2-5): DAGVTQSPTHLIKTRGQQVTLRCSPISGHKSVSWYQQVLGQGPQFIFQYYEKEERGRGNFPDRFSARQFPNYSSELNVNALLLGDSALYLCASGGETQYFGPGTRLLVL.

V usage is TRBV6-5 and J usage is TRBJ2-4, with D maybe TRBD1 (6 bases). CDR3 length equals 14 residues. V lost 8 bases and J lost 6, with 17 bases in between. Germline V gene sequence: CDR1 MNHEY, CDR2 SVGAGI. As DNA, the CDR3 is TGTGCCAGCGGCCCTTCCCGGGACATAAACATTCAGTACTTC. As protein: CASGPSRDINIQYF.